A selection of T cell receptor beta chains follows, all from one sample in a study of T cells in Graves' hyperthyroidism and ophthalmopathy. MiXCR, run by TCRdb on the multiplex PCR reads, gives a single entry per CDR3 protein. The sample consists of approximately 370,000 distinct CDR3 sequences, 15% to 20% of them appearing once. Sequenced input: blood. These receptors were taken from a woman in her twenties or thirties with Graves' hyperthyroidism that later progressed to Graves' ophthalmopathy. Each CDR3 is given with its conserved first and last residue. The order of the fields is V gene, D gene, clone size, J gene, CDR3 length, CDR3 protein, CDR3 DNA. A D gene is named only where the DNA matches it firmly. A clone size is listed for some rows: how often the clone was seen (once, few, many), or a class if it is expanded.

V: TRBV5-1; D: TRBD2; size: few; J: TRBJ2-3; length: 16; CDR3: CASSATSGGASDTQYF; DNA: TGCGCCAGCAGCGCGACTAGCGGGGGGGCTTCAGATACGCAGTATTTT
V: TRBV7-2; D: -; size: many; J: TRBJ1-3; length: 15; CDR3: CASSLASGSGNTIYF; DNA: TGTGCCAGCAGCTTAGCGTCTGGCTCTGGAAACACCATATATTTT
V: TRBV19; D: TRBD1; size: -; J: TRBJ1-5; length: 15; CDR3: CASSSTGESNQPQHF; DNA: TGCGCCAGTAGTTCAACAGGGGAGAGCAATCAGCCCCAGCATTTT
V: TRBV20-1; D: -; size: many; J: TRBJ1-2; length: 11; CDR3: CSAKGRGGYTF; DNA: TGCAGTGCTAAGGGGCGGGGTGGCTACACCTTC
V: TRBV6-1; D: -; size: many; J: TRBJ2-2; length: 14; CDR3: CASKVTKGTGELFF; DNA: TGTGCCAGCAAAGTCACGAAGGGCACCGGGGAGCTGTTTTTT
V: TRBV9; D: TRBD1; size: many; J: TRBJ1-2; length: 15; CDR3: CASSGTGWLHYGYTF; DNA: TGTGCCAGCAGCGGGACAGGGTGGCTGCACTATGGCTACACCTTC
V: TRBV11-2; D: -; size: many; J: TRBJ1-6; length: 12; CDR3: CASSRLNSPLHF; DNA: TGTGCCAGCAGCCGACTTAATTCACCCCTCCACTTT
V: TRBV2; D: -; size: many; J: TRBJ1-2; length: 13; CDR3: CASSDETRRGYTF; DNA: TGTGCCAGCAGTGATGAAACTAGAAGAGGCTACACCTTC
V: TRBV28; D: -; size: many; J: TRBJ2-3; length: 13; CDR3: CASSSPLGDTQYF; DNA: TGTGCCAGCAGTTCGCCCTTAGGAGATACGCAGTATTTT
V: TRBV11-2; D: TRBD2; size: many; J: TRBJ2-1; length: 15; CDR3: CASSLAGGQLNEQFF; DNA: TGTGCCAGCAGCCTAGCGGGAGGGCAGCTCAATGAGCAGTTCTTC
V: TRBV18; D: TRBD2; size: many; J: TRBJ2-7; length: 15; CDR3: CASSPSGSVNYEQYF; DNA: TGTGCCAGCTCACCCAGCGGGAGCGTGAACTACGAGCAGTACTTC
V: TRBV7-3; D: -; size: -; J: TRBJ2-1; length: 13; CDR3: CASSSLGGNEQFF; DNA: TGTGCCAGCAGCTCACTAGGAGGCAATGAGCAGTTCTTC
V: TRBV6-1; D: -; size: many; J: TRBJ1-2; length: 14; CDR3: CASSPEGYVDGYTF; DNA: TGTGCCAGCAGCCCTGAGGGGTATGTCGACGGCTACACCTTC
V: TRBV29-1; D: TRBD2; size: few; J: TRBJ2-1; length: 18; CDR3: CSVDGLAGGLSTYNEQFF; DNA: TGCAGCGTTGATGGGCTAGCGGGAGGCCTTTCTACCTACAATGAGCAGTTCTTC
V: TRBV7-9; D: -; size: many; J: TRBJ1-4; length: 17; CDR3: CASSRTGSITTNEKLFF; DNA: TGTGCCAGCAGCCGAACAGGGTCCATTACAACTAATGAAAAACTGTTTTTT
V: TRBV11-2; D: TRBD2; size: many; J: TRBJ2-3; length: 17; CDR3: CASSPGVAGGLSDTQYF; DNA: TGTGCCAGCAGCCCCGGGGTAGCGGGAGGCTTATCAGATACGCAGTATTTT
V: TRBV11-2; D: -; size: -; J: TRBJ1-6; length: 16; CDR3: CASSPLRGPHNSPLHF; DNA: TGTGCCAGCAGTCCCCTGCGGGGCCCCCATAATTCACCCCTCCACTTT
V: TRBV11-2; D: -; size: many; J: TRBJ2-3; length: 15; CDR3: CASSRRGADTDTQYF; DNA: TGTGCCAGCAGCAGGAGGGGGGCTGACACAGATACGCAGTATTTT
V: TRBV9; D: TRBD1; size: many; J: TRBJ2-5; length: 14; CDR3: CASSAGQGLETQYF; DNA: TGTGCCAGCAGTGCCGGACAGGGGTTAGAGACCCAGTACTTC
V: TRBV15; D: -; size: few; J: TRBJ1-6; length: 20; CDR3: CATSRDPGTRRSSYNSPLHF; DNA: TGTGCCACCAGCAGAGACCCCGGGACACGAAGAAGCTCCTATAATTCACCCCTCCACTTT
V: TRBV4-1; D: -; size: -; J: TRBJ2-1; length: 13; CDR3: CASSQHENNEQFF; DNA: TGCGCCAGCAGCCAGCACGAGAACAATGAGCAGTTCTTC
V: TRBV7-8; D: -; size: many; J: TRBJ1-2; length: 14; CDR3: CASSLAHKNYGYTF; DNA: TGTGCCAGCAGCTTAGCACACAAGAACTATGGCTACACCTTC
V: TRBV6-1; D: -; size: many; J: TRBJ1-1; length: 13; CDR3: CASTETFGTEAFF; DNA: TGTGCCAGCACCGAGACGTTCGGCACTGAAGCTTTCTTT
V: TRBV12-3/TRBV12-4; D: TRBD2; size: -; J: TRBJ2-3; length: 17; CDR3: CASSRKAGGTSTDTQYF; DNA: TGTGCCAGCTCAAGAAAGGCGGGAGGAACTAGCACAGATACGCAGTATTTT
V: TRBV13; D: -; size: -; J: TRBJ2-3; length: 14; CDR3: CASSLVFRGDTQYF; DNA: TGTGCCAGCAGCTTAGTCTTCAGAGGAGATACGCAGTATTTT
V: TRBV18; D: -; size: once; J: TRBJ1-3; length: 16; CDR3: CASSQGEAGSGNTIYF; DNA: TGTGCCAGCTCACAGGGAGAGGCTGGCTCCGGAAACACCATATATTTT
V: TRBV10-3; D: -; size: many; J: TRBJ1-5; length: 13; CDR3: CAISESVRQPQHF; DNA: TGTGCCATCAGTGAGTCTGTCAGGCAGCCCCAGCATTTT
V: TRBV10-3; D: -; size: many; J: TRBJ2-3; length: 13; CDR3: CAISSNGPDTQYF; DNA: TGTGCCATCAGTTCCAATGGACCAGATACGCAGTATTTT
V: TRBV28; D: -; size: many; J: TRBJ1-5; length: 15; CDR3: CASTLDISSGQPQHF; DNA: TGTGCCAGCACCCTCGACATCTCGTCTGGTCAGCCCCAGCATTTT
V: TRBV28; D: -; size: many; J: TRBJ1-3; length: 14; CDR3: CASSNIGDGNTIYF; DNA: TGTGCCAGCAGTAACATAGGGGACGGAAACACCATATATTTT
V: TRBV5-5; D: TRBD2; size: many; J: TRBJ2-5; length: 16; CDR3: CASSSSGRGAGETQYF; DNA: TGTGCCAGCAGCTCTAGCGGGAGAGGAGCGGGAGAGACCCAGTACTTC
V: TRBV25-1; D: -; size: few; J: TRBJ2-5; length: 13; CDR3: CASSTVGAETQYF; DNA: TGTGCCAGCAGTACCGTTGGGGCGGAGACCCAGTACTTC
V: TRBV27; D: -; size: few; J: TRBJ2-5; length: 16; CDR3: CASSPTADWYQETQYF; DNA: TGTGCCAGCAGTCCTACAGCAGATTGGTACCAAGAGACCCAGTACTTC
V: TRBV28; D: -; size: few; J: TRBJ1-1; length: 11; CDR3: CGSTYNTEAFF; DNA: TGTGGATCGACTTACAACACTGAAGCTTTCTTT
V: TRBV7-7; D: TRBD1; size: few; J: TRBJ2-7; length: 13; CDR3: CASSLGQGLEQYF; DNA: TGTGCTAGCAGCTTGGGACAGGGTTTGGAGCAGTACTTC
V: TRBV10-3; D: -; size: many; J: TRBJ1-1; length: 12; CDR3: CAISRGDDEAFF; DNA: TGTGCCATCAGCCGTGGGGACGATGAAGCTTTCTTT
V: TRBV5-4; D: -; size: -; J: TRBJ1-1; length: 13; CDR3: CASSINRRSEAFF; DNA: TGTGCCAGCAGCATCAACAGGAGGTCTGAAGCTTTCTTT
V: TRBV2; D: TRBD2; size: many; J: TRBJ2-1; length: 15; CDR3: CASSLTSGGVNEQFF; DNA: TGTGCCAGCAGTCTAACTAGCGGGGGGGTTAATGAGCAGTTCTTC
V: TRBV4-1; D: -; size: -; J: TRBJ2-6; length: 15; CDR3: CASSPDPSGANVLTF; DNA: TGCGCCAGCAGCCCGGACCCCTCTGGGGCCAACGTCCTGACTTTC
V: TRBV12-3/TRBV12-4; D: TRBD1; size: -; J: TRBJ1-2; length: 16; CDR3: CASSATGAKPNYGYTF; DNA: TGTGCCAGCAGCGCTACAGGGGCGAAACCTAACTATGGCTACACCTTC
V: TRBV7-9; D: TRBD1; size: many; J: TRBJ1-4; length: 14; CDR3: CASSSGTGSEKLFF; DNA: TGTGCCAGCAGCTCCGGGACAGGGAGTGAAAAACTGTTTTTT
V: TRBV5-1; D: -; size: few; J: TRBJ2-5; length: 13; CDR3: CASSLQRLETQYF; DNA: TGCGCCAGCAGCTTGCAGCGGCTAGAGACCCAGTACTTC